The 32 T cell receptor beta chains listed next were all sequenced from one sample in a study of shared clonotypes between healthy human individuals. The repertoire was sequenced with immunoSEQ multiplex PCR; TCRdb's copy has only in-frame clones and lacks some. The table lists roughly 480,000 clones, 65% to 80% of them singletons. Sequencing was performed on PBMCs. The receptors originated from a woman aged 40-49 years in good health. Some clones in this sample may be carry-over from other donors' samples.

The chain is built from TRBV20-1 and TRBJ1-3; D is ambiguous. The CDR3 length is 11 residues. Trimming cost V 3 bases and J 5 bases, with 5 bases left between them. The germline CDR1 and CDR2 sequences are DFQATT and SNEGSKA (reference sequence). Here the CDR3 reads CSASFRNTIYF. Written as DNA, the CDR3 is TGCAGTGCTAGCTTCCGAAACACCATATATTTT.

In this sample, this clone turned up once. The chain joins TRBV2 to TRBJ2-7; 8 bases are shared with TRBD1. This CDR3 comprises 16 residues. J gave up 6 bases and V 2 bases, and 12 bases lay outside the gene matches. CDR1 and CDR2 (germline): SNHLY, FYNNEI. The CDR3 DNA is TGTGCCAGCAGTGAAATTTGGGGGACAGGCGGGCGCGAGCAGTACTTC. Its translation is CASSEIWGTGGREQYF.

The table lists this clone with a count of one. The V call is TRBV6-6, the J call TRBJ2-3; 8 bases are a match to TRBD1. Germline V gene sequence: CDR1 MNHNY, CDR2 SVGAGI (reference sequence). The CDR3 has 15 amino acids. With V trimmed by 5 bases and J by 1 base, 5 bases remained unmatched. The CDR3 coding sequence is TGTGCCAGCAGTACTCCGGGACAGGGCACAGATACGCAGTATTTT. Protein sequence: CASSTPGQGTDTQYF.

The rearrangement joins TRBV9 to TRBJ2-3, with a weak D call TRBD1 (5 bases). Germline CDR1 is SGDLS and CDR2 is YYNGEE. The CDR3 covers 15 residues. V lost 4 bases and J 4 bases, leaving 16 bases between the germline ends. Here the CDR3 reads CASSLGAATPDTQYF. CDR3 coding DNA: TGTGCCAGCAGCCTAGGGGCGGCCACGCCAGATACGCAGTATTTT.

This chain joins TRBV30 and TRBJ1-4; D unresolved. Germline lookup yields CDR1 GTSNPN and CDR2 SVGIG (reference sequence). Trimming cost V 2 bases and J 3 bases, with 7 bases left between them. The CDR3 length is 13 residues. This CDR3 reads CAWSSDPNEKLFF. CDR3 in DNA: TGTGCCTGGAGTTCGGACCCTAATGAAAAACTGTTTTTT.

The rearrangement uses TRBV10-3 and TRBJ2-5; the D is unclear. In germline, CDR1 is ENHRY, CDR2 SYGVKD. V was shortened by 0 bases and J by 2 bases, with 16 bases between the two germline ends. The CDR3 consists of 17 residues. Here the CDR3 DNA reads TGTGCCATCAGTGAGTCGATGGTGGGCATCGTGCAAGAGACCCAGTACTTC. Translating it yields CAISESMVGIVQETQYF.

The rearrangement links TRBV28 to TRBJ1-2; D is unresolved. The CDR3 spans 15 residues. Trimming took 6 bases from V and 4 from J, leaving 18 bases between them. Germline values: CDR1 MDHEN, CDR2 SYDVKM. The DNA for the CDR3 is TGTGCCAGCAGAAACCGAGTTCCGGCGGGCTATGGCTACACCTTC. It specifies CASRNRVPAGYGYTF.

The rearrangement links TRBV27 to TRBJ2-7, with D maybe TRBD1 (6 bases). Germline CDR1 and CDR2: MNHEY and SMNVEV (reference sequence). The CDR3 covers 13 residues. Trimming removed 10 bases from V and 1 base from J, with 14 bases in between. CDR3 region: CATPKGTSYEQYF. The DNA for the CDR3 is TGTGCCACCCCCAAAGGGACATCCTACGAGCAGTACTTC.

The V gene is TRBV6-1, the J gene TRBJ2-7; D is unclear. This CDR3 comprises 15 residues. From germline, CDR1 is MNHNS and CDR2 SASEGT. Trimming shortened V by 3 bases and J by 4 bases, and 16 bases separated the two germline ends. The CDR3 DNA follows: TGTGCCAGCAGTGAGATCTCCCAACCGGTATACGAGCAGTACTTC. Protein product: CASSEISQPVYEQYF.

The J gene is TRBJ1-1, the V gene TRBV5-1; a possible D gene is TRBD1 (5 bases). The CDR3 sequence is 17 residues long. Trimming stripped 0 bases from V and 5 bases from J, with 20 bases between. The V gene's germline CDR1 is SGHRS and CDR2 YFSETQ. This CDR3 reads CASSLAGHFLWGTEAFF. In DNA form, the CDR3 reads TGCGCCAGCAGCTTGGCCGGACACTTCCTCTGGGGGACTGAAGCTTTCTTT.

The chain's CDR3 is CASAGYTNQPQHF. The CDR3 nucleotides are TGTGCCAGCGCAGGGTATACCAATCAGCCCCAGCATTTT. The chain employs TRBV27 and TRBJ1-5; weak D call: TRBD1 (5 bases). Germline CDR1 reads MNHEY; CDR2 reads SMNVEV (reference sequence). Trimming stripped 8 bases from V and 3 bases from J, with 11 bases between. The CDR3 has 13 amino acids.

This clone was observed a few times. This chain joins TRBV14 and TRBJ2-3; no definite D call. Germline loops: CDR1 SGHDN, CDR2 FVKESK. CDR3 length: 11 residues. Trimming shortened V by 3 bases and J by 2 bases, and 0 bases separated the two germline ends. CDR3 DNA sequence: TGTGCCAGCAGCCACACAGATACGCAGTATTTT. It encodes CASSHTDTQYF.

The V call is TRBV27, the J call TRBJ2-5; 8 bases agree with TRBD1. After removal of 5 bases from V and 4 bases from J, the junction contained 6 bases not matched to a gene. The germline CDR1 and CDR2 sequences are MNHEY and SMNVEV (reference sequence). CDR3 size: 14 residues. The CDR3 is CASSQGAFGETQYF. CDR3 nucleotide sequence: TGTGCCAGCAGTCAGGGGGCCTTTGGAGAGACCCAGTACTTC.

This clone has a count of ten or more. For the CDR3, the DNA is TGTGCCACCCGGGGGGCGGGACAAGAGACCCAGTACTTC. It yields the protein CATRGAGQETQYF. The rearrangement joins TRBV15 to TRBJ2-5, with a possible D match to TRBD2 (7 bases). The V and J ends lost 8 bases and 2 bases respectively, with 12 bases between them. The CDR3 consists of 13 residues. CDR1 and CDR2 (germline): LNHNV, YYDKDF (reference sequence).

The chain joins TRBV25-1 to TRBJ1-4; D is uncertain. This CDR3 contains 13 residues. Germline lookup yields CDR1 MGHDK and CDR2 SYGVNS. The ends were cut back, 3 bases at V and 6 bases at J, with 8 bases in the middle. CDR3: CASSDPGHEKLFF. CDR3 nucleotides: TGTGCCAGCAGTGATCCCGGGCATGAAAAACTGTTTTTT.

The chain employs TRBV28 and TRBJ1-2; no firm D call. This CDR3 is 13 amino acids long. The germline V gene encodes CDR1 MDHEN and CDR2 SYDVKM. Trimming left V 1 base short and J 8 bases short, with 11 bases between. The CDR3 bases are TGTGCCAGCAGTTTATCAACCGTTTTCGGCTACACCTTC. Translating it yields CASSLSTVFGYTF.

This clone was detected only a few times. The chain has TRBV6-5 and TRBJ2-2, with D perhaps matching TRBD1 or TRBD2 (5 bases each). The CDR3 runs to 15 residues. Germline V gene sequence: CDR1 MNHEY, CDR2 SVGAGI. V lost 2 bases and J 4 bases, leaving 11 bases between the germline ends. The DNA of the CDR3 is TGTGCCAGCAGTTACGGGGACGACCCCACCGGGGAGCTGTTTTTT. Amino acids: CASSYGDDPTGELFF.

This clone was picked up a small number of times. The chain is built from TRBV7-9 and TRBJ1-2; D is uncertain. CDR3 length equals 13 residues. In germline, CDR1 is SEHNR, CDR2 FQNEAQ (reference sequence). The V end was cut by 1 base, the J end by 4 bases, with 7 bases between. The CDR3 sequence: CASSLGQTYGYTF. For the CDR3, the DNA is TGTGCCAGCAGCTTAGGGCAGACCTATGGCTACACCTTC.

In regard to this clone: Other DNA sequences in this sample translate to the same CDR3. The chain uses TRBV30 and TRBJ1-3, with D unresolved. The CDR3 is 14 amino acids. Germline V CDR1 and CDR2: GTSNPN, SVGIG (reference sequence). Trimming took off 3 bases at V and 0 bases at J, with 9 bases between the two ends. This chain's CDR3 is CAWSDGSSGNTIYF. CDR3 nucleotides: TGTGCCTGGAGCGATGGGAGCTCTGGAAACACCATATATTTT.

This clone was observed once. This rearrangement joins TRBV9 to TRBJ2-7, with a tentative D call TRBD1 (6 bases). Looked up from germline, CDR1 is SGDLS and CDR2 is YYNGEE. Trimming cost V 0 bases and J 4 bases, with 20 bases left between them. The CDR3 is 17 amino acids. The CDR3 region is CASSVEKGTSPAYEQYF. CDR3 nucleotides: TGTGCCAGCAGCGTAGAGAAGGGGACATCCCCCGCTTACGAGCAGTACTTC.

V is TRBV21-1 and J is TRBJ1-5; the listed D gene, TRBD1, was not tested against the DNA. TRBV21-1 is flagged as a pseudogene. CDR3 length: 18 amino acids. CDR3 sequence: CASSKARGRECSNQPQHF. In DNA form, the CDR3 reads TGTGCCAGCAGCAAAGCCAGGGGGCGCGAGTGTAGCAATCAGCCCCAGCATTTT.

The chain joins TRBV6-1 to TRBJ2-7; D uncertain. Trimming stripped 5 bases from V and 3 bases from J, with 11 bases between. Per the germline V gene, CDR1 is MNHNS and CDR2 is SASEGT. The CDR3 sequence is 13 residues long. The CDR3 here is CASSPVGLYEQYF. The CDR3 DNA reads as TGTGCCAGCAGTCCGGTCGGGCTCTACGAGCAGTACTTC.

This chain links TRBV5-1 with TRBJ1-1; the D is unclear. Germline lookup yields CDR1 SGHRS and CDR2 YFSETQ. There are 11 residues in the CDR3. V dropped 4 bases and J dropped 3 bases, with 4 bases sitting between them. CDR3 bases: TGCGCCAGCAGCGGTCACACTGAAGCTTTCTTT. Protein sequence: CASSGHTEAFF.

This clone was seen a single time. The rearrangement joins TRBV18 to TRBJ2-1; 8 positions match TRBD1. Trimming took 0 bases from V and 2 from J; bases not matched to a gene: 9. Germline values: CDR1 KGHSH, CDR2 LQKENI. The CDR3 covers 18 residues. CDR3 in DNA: TGTGCCAGCTCACCACCCGATTTCGACAGGGGACCCTACAATGAGCAGTTCTTC. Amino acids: CASSPPDFDRGPYNEQFF.

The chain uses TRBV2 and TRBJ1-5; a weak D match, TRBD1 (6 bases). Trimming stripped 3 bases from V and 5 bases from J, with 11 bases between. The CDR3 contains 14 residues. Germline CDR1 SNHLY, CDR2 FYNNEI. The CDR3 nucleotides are TGTGCCAGCAGTGATAGGAACAGGGATCAGCCCCAGCATTTT. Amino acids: CASSDRNRDQPQHF.

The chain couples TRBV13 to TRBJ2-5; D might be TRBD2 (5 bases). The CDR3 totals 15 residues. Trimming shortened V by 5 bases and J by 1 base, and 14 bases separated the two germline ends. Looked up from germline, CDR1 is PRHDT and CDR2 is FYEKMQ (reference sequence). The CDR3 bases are TGTGCCAGCAGCGGTCGGGGAACCACCCAAGAGACCCAGTACTTC. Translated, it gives CASSGRGTTQETQYF.

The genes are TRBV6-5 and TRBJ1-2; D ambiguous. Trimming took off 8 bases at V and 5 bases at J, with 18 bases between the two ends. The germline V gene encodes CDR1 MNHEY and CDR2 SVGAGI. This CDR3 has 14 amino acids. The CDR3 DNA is TGTGCCAGCTTAGGCGACCGACGAGGTTATGGCTACACCTTC. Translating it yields CASLGDRRGYGYTF.

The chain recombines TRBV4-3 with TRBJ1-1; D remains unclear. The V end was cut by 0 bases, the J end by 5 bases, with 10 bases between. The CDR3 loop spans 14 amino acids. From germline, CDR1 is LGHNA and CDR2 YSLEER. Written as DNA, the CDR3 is TGCGCCAGCAGCCAAGACCGTAGGTGGACTGAAGCTTTCTTT. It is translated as CASSQDRRWTEAFF.

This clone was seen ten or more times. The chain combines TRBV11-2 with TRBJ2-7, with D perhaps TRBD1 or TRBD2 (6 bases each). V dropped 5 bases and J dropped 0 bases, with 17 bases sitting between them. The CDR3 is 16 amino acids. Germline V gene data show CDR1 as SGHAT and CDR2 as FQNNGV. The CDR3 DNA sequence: TGTGCCAGCAGCCCATGGGGGGCCACCAGCTCCTACGAGCAGTACTTC. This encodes CASSPWGATSSYEQYF.

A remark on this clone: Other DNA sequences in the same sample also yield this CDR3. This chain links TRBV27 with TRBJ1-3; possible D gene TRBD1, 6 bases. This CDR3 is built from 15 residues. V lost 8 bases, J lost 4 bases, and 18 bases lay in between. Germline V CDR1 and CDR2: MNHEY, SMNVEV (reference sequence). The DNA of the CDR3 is TGTGCCAGCTCCCGAGGGGGGTCTTCAGGAAACACCATATATTTT. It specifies CASSRGGSSGNTIYF.

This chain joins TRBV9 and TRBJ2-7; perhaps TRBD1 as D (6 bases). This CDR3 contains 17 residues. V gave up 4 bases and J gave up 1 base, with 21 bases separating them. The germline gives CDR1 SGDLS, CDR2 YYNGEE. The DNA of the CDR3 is TGTGCCAGCAGCCCCCAGGTGGTGGCAGGGGTTTCCTACGAGCAGTACTTC. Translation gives CASSPQVVAGVSYEQYF.

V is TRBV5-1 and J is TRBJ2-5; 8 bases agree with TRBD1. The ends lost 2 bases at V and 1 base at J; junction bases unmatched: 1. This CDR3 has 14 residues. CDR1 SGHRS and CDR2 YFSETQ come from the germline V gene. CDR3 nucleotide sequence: TGCGCCAGCAGCTTCCAGGGGGCCCAAGAGACCCAGTACTTC. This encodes CASSFQGAQETQYF.